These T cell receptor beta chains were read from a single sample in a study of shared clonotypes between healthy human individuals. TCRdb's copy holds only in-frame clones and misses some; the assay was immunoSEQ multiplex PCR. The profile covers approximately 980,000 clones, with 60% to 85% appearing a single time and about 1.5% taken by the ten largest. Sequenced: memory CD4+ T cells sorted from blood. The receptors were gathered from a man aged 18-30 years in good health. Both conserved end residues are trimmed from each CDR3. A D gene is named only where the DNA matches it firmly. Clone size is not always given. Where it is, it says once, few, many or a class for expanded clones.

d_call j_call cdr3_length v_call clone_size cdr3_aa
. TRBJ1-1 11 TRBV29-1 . SVEDLENTEAF
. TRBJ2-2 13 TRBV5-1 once ASSLTTGFPGELF
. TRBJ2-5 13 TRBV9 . ASSVVGGIRETQY
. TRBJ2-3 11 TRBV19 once ASSVQGVDTQY
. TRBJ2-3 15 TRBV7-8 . ASSPRSRTLSTDTQY
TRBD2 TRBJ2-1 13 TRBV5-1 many ASSLTSGLYNEQF
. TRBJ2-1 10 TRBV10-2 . ASRNGIQEQF
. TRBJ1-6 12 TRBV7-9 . ASSPMEGNSPLH
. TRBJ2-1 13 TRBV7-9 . ASSLSWGLYNEQF
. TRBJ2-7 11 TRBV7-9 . ASSSQITYEQY
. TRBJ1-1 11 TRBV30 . AWSDSPNTEAF
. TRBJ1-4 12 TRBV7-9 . ASTPVGVDEKLF
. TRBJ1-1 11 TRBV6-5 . ASRQGRYTEAF
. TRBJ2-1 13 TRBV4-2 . ASRREFNSYNEQF
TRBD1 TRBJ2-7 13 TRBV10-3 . AISEGTGWAYEQY
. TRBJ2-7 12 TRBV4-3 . ASSQGGSSYEQY
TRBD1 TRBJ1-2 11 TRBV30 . AWSAGGAGGYT
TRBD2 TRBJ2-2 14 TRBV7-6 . ASSPSSGAHTGELF
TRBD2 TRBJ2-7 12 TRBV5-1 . ASSLTSGPYEQY
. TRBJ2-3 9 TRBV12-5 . ASASTDTQY
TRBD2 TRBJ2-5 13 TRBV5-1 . ASSLDTGGQETQY
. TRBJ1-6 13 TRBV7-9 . ASTTGPSNNSPLH
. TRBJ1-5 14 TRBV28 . ASSLRGGGAHGTQH
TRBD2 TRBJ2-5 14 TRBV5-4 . ASSSASGAPKETQY
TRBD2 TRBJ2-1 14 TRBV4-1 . ASRPETGTRPNEQF
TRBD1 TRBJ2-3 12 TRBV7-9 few ASSWDRGADTQY
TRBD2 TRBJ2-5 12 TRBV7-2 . ASSSPGRQETQY
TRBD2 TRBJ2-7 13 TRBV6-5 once ASSYRLAGIYEQY